This passage covers 13 T cell receptor beta chains from one sample sequenced in a study of regulatory T cells in long-lasting Graves disease. With iRepertoire HTBI primers and Arm-PCR of CDR3 regions, TCR beta libraries were built. TCRdb re-called the multiplex PCR reads with MiXCR, one entry per CDR3 protein. This table has 350,000 to 550,000 distinct CDR3 sequences, approximately 15% appearing once. Noted time point: newly diagnosed GD, antithyroid drugs for less than 3 months. The authors made the TCR library using RNA they extracted from PBMCs. These records were also assigned to another study, of T cells in Graves' hyperthyroidism and ophthalmopathy.

The source was peripheral blood mononuclear cells (PBMCs), collected at new diagnosis, from a patient treated with antithyroid drugs. These receptors were collected from a woman in her 30s with Graves disease.

This clonotype was counted a few times. V gene TRBV27 combines with J gene TRBJ2-7, with 11 bases identical to TRBD2. Per germline, CDR1 MNHEY and CDR2 SMNVEV (reference sequence). The ends lost 5 bases at V and 12 bases at J; junction bases unmatched: 9. The CDR3 covers 13 residues. This CDR3 reads CASSLSGRVVPYF. The DNA for the CDR3 is TGTGCCAGCAGTCTTAGCGGGAGGGTCGTGCCGTACTTC.

This clonotype was detected only a few times. V is TRBV9 and J is TRBJ2-2; 9 bases align to TRBD1. The J segment lost 4 bases and the V segment lost 4 bases, leaving 8 bases of the junction unmatched. This CDR3 contains 16 residues. Germline CDR1 is SGDLS and CDR2 is YYNGEE. The CDR3 bases are TGTGCCAGCAGCTTCCCCTTGACAGGGGGCACCGGGGAGCTGTTTTTT. This sequence encodes CASSFPLTGGTGELFF.

The chain recombines TRBV14 with TRBJ1-5; 8 bases fit TRBD1. V lost 3 bases and J lost 6; bases outside the gene matches: 4. In germline, CDR1 is SGHDN, CDR2 FVKESK. CDR3 length equals 14 residues. CDR3 sequence: CASSQTGVGQPQHF. In nucleotides, the CDR3 is TGTGCCAGCAGCCAGACAGGGGTGGGTCAGCCCCAGCATTTT.

This clonotype was counted only a few times. The chain carries TRBV6-1 and TRBJ2-5; D gene ambiguous. The V and J ends lost 7 bases and 3 bases respectively, with 9 bases between them. CDR1 MNHNS and CDR2 SASEGT come from the germline V gene. The CDR3 runs to 12 residues. As DNA, the CDR3 is TGTGCCAGCACCAGCCTTAAAGAGACCCAGTACTTC. Protein: CASTSLKETQYF.

There are many counts of this clonotype. The CDR3 is CASSLAGVGLKETQYF. The CDR3 region has the DNA TGTGCCAGCAGCTTAGCGGGCGTTGGTTTGAAGGAGACCCAGTACTTC. The chain employs TRBV7-9 and TRBJ2-5, with D unclear. CDR1 and CDR2 from the germline V gene are SEHNR and FQNEAQ (reference sequence). V lost 0 bases and J lost 5, with 16 bases in between. The length of the CDR3 is 16 residues.

This clonotype was observed a few times. This chain links TRBV4-1 with TRBJ2-3, with 15 nucleotides matching TRBD2. V trimming: 5 bases; J trimming: 4 bases; junction bases outside the gene matches: 7. Germline CDR1 and CDR2: MGHRA and YSYEKL. The CDR3 sequence is 17 residues long. The CDR3 DNA follows: TGCGCCAGCAGCGAGGCTAGGACTAGCGGGAGGGCAGATACGCAGTATTTT. Translation gives CASSEARTSGRADTQYF.

The genes are TRBV20-1 and TRBJ1-2; 8 positions agree with TRBD1. V trimming: 0 bases; J trimming: 4 bases; junction bases outside the gene matches: 7. The CDR3 spans 15 residues. CDR1 DFQATT and CDR2 SNEGSKA come from the germline V gene (reference sequence). CDR3 sequence (DNA): TGCAGTGCTAGAGAACTCCGCAGGGGGCTCTATGGCTACACCTTC. Amino acid sequence: CSARELRRGLYGYTF.

In this sample, this clonotype turned up many times. The chain couples TRBV6-1 to TRBJ2-1, with D possibly matching TRBD1 (5 bases). V lost 6 bases and J 3 bases, leaving 24 bases between the germline ends. The length of the CDR3 is 18 residues. Germline values: CDR1 MNHNS, CDR2 SASEGT. CDR3 amino acids: CASSQLPPVGPDYNEQFF. The CDR3 coding sequence is TGTGCCAGCAGCCAACTTCCCCCGGTGGGGCCTGACTACAATGAGCAGTTCTTC.

This clonotype has at least ten counts. The chain links TRBV5-1 to TRBJ2-7; 10 bases are shared with TRBD2. The V segment lost 4 bases and the J segment 3 bases; nucleotides outside the gene matches: 10. The CDR3 is 16 residues long. From germline, CDR1 is SGHRS and CDR2 YFSETQ. The CDR3 nucleotides read TGCGCCAGCAGCAGGAATACAGCGGGAGGGCTCTACGAGCAGTACTTC. Protein sequence: CASSRNTAGGLYEQYF. The full variable domain, with the rest looked up from reference TRBV5-1 and TRBJ2-7, is KAGVTQTPRYLIKTRGQQVTLSCSPISGHRSVSWYQQTPGQGLQFLFEYFSETQRNKGNFPGRFSGRQFSNSRSEMNVSTLELGDSALYLCASSRNTAGGLYEQYFGPGTRLTVT.

The sample holds many counts of this clonotype. The rearrangement links TRBV5-5 to TRBJ2-1; no clear D gene. The V gene's germline CDR1 is SGHKS and CDR2 YYEKEE (reference sequence). V was clipped by 6 bases and J by 10 bases, with 11 bases between them. CDR3 size: 11 residues. The CDR3 coding sequence is TGTGCCAGCACCTTAGGCGCCGAGCAGTTCTTC. Translation: CASTLGAEQFF.

This clonotype was counted only a few times. A much more abundant neighbour one base away suggests this may be a read error. The chain couples TRBV15 to TRBJ2-3, with D unclear. In germline, CDR1 is LNHNV, CDR2 YYDKDF (reference sequence). The CDR3 spans 15 residues. Between the trimmed V and J ends, which lost 5 bases and 5 bases, there was a span of 17 bases. The CDR3 spells CATSPRLGIRDTQYF. In DNA, the CDR3 is TGTGCCACCAGCCCTAGGTTGGGGATAAGAGATACGCAGTATTTT.

This clonotype was observed many times. The V and J genes are TRBV5-1 and TRBJ2-7; 7 nucleotides align to TRBD1. The V segment lost 7 bases and the J segment 5 bases; nucleotides outside the gene matches: 3. Germline CDR1 reads SGHRS; CDR2 reads YFSETQ. This CDR3 has 11 residues. The CDR3 loop reads CASGTVDEQYF. As DNA, the CDR3 is TGCGCCAGCGGGACAGTCGACGAGCAGTACTTC.

This clonotype was detected ten times or more. The gene calls are TRBV28 and TRBJ2-7; TRBD2 aligns across 7 bases. Trimming cost V 4 bases and J 3 bases; bases outside gene matches: 9. From germline, CDR1 is MDHEN and CDR2 SYDVKM. This CDR3 region has 15 residues. The CDR3 DNA is TGTGCCAGCAGTTGGGAGGGGTCGGCCCTCTACGAGCAGTACTTC. It codes for CASSWEGSALYEQYF. Supplemented by reference TRBV28 and TRBJ2-7, the full variable domain reads DVKVTQSSRYLVKRTGEKVFLECVQDMDHENMFWYRQDPGLGLRLIYFSYDVKMKEKGDIPEGYSVSREKKERFSLILESASTNQTSMYLCASSWEGSALYEQYFGPGTRLTVT.